What follows is one TCR beta chain and its context. This receptor's antigen is unknown. Base qualities are missing; no much larger clone stands one base away. Libraries were prepared through the immunoSEQ multiplex PCR assay. Drawn from immuneACCESS, this table holds only the in-frame rearrangements with V and J called that TCRdb kept. Clones are partly lost; checked studies trace under half to an unresolved V gene and leave the rest unexplained. This sample gives hundreds of thousands of clones in total; about 89% of them show up just once. The ten largest clones add up to about 0.0094% of the sample. This record comes from a study of shared T cell receptors in the human thymus (dated by TCRdb to the early 2020s). About the study as a whole: The study examined how self-reactive, shared T-cell receptor alpha chains are generated in the human thymus.

V is clipped by 3 bases and J by 8 bases, and the sequence between their germline boundaries is 8 bases long. CDR3 length: 11 amino acids, cysteine to phenylalanine. The CDR3 DNA has 33 bases and is translated from base 1. Via the germline V gene, CDR1 is SGHDT and CDR2 YYEEEE. The same specimen was also included in a second study, on human thymus T cells. The second paper further reports: The donors were immunologically healthy infants in Finland who had open corrective cardiac surgery for congenital heart defects. Thymus tissue was collected as surgical resects that were removed during corrective cardiac surgery. Usage of V and J gene segments appeared to be biased in both the thymic and the peripheral blood repertoires. The related research reported highly overlapping thymic TCR repertoires among unrelated individuals. TCR alpha and beta repertoires from about 8 infant thymus samples and a few related peripheral blood samples were characterized in the study. Donor ages ranged from roughly 7 to 244 days, and the cohort comprised roughly six male and a couple of female infants. Thymocytes were mechanically released from the tissue and were stored as pellets of roughly 9.5-34 million cells at -70 degrees C. Genomic DNA was extracted from frozen cell pellets with a QIAsymphony instrument. Using the immunoSEQ multiplex PCR assay, the TCRB and TCRAD loci were amplified from a standardized quantity of quality-controlled genomic DNA. The amplicons covered the V(D)J region and were long enough to include the CDR3 and to identify the V and J genes. Through the commercial immunoSEQ service, the amplicons were sequenced on an Illumina platform. Primer bias and sequencing errors were corrected as previously described, and TCRAD and TCRB were defined on the basis of the IMGT database. Analysis of the repertoires was done with immunoSEQ Analyzer 3.0 and VDJTools and included basic statistics, V/J segment usage, diversity estimates, rarefaction and pairwise overlap. Chao1, ChaoE, Efron-Thisted, Shannon and inverse Simpson indices were used to estimate diversity, which was also estimated on datasets down-sampled to the smallest sample. Repertoire overlap was assessed by strict matching of CDR3 nucleotide sequence, V gene and J gene, and clustering was done by Jaccard-based multidimensional scaling. On average, thymus samples yielded approximately 780,000 unique TCRB clonotypes, whereas blood samples yielded roughly 80,000.

Sample: thymocytes. The V and J genes are TRBV5-6 and TRBJ1-1; a weak D assignment points to TRBD1 (6 bases agree). This TCR derives from a boy in the first two years of life with a congenital heart defect. Donor details come from another sample of the same person, matched by shared clones. CDR3 reads: CASSSDREAFF. The DNA is as follows: TGTGCCAGCAGCTCAGACAGGGAAGCTTTCTTT.